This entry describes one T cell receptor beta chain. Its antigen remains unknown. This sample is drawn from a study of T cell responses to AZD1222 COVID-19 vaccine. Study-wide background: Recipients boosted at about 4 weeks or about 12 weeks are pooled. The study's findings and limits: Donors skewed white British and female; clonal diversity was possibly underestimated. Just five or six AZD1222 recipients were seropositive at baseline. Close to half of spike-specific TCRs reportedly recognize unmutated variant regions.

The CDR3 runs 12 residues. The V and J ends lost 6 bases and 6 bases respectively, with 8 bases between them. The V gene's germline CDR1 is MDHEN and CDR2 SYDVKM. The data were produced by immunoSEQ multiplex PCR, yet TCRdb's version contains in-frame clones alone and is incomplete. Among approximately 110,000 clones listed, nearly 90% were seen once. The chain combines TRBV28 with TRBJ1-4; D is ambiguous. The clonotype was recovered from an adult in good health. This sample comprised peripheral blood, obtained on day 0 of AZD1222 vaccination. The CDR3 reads CASSQGYEKLFF. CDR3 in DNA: TGTGCCAGCAGCCAAGGCTATGAAAAACTGTTTTTT. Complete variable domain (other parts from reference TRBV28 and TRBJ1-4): DVKVTQSSRYLVKRTGEKVFLECVQDMDHENMFWYRQDPGLGLRLIYFSYDVKMKEKGDIPEGYSVSREKKERFSLILESASTNQTSMYLCASSQGYEKLFFGSGTQLSVL.